This paragraph reports one TCR beta chain. These data originate in a study of blood T cell repertoires in COVID-19. Overall study context: The study drew acute and convalescent COVID-19 samples from the United States, Italy and Spain. The analysed material was cDNA or gDNA that came from T cells, B-cell-depleted T cells, or PBMCs.

Assay used: immunoSEQ multiplex PCR; TCRdb lists only in-frame clones, some missing. The table includes about 100,000 clones, roughly 90% detected once. The TCR originated in a man between 70 and 80 years old with acute or convalescent COVID-19. What was sequenced was peripheral blood.

The CDR3 loop reads CASSFTRDTEAFF. The CDR3 bases are TGTGCCAGCAGCTTTACTAGAGACACTGAAGCTTTCTTT. The V gene is TRBV11-1, the J gene TRBJ1-1; D is unclear. Germline CDR1 and CDR2: SGHAT and FQDESV (reference sequence). The length of the CDR3 is 13 residues. V was shortened by 3 bases and J by 3 bases, with 8 bases between the two germline ends.